One TCR beta chain is described in this entry. As yet, its antigen is unknown. V lost 3 bases, J lost 4 bases, and 8 bases stayed unmatched. This CDR3 is 16 amino acids long. CDR1 and CDR2 from the germline V gene are LNHDA and SQIVND (reference sequence). The method was immunoSEQ multiplex PCR; TCRdb's version includes in-frame clones alone and lacks a portion of them. The sample records hundreds of thousands of clones, around four fifths being singletons. The entry originates in a study of shared clonotypes between healthy human individuals. Study-level points and caveats: The study found lower generation probabilities in non-shared clonotypes than in those shared by all four donors.

This TCR was recovered from a woman aged 25-40 years in good health. V usage is TRBV19 and J usage is TRBJ2-3, with TRBD2 matching 9 bases. Sequencing was done on a sample of memory CD4+ T cells sorted from blood. Subset noted: CD45RA-negative fraction. CDR3 nucleotides: TGTGCCAGTAGTATCCAACTAGCGGGCTTGGCAGATACGCAGTATTTT. Its protein is CASSIQLAGLADTQYF.